The 3 T cell receptor beta chains below were found in one sample sequenced in a study of shared clonotypes between healthy human individuals. Produced via immunoSEQ multiplex PCR; TCRdb's table is partial and in-frame only. This sample has under 2,500,000 clones, with about 94% found just once. Source material: naive CD4+ T cells sorted from blood. The subset denotes: CD45RA+ positively selected. Receptors originate from a man aged 18 to 35 in good health.

The chain couples TRBV13 to TRBJ2-4, with D unresolved. The CDR3 spans 17 residues. The V gene's germline CDR1 is PRHDT and CDR2 FYEKMQ (reference sequence). V lost 0 bases and J lost 0, with 12 bases in between. This chain's CDR3 is CASSLGHGSGAKNIQYF. Written as DNA, the CDR3 is TGTGCCAGCAGCTTAGGCCACGGATCCGGAGCCAAAAACATTCAGTACTTC.

This chain links TRBV25-1 with TRBJ1-2; unclear D gene. V shed 5 bases and J shed 5 bases, with 9 bases lying between them. The CDR3 is made up of 12 amino acids. CDR1 is MGHDK, CDR2 SYGVNS, per germline. CDR3 amino acids: CASSSYLYGYTF. CDR3 nucleotide sequence: TGTGCCAGCAGTTCTTACTTATATGGCTACACCTTC.

With respect to this clone: The sample carries other DNA sequences with the same CDR3. The chain recombines TRBV5-1 with TRBJ2-3; D is unclear. There are 13 residues in the CDR3. Trimming shortened V by 3 bases and J by 0 bases, and 5 bases separated the two germline ends. Germline CDR1 SGHRS, CDR2 YFSETQ. CDR3 sequence reads: CASSSPSTDTQYF. In DNA, the CDR3 is TGCGCCAGCAGCTCTCCAAGCACAGATACGCAGTATTTT.